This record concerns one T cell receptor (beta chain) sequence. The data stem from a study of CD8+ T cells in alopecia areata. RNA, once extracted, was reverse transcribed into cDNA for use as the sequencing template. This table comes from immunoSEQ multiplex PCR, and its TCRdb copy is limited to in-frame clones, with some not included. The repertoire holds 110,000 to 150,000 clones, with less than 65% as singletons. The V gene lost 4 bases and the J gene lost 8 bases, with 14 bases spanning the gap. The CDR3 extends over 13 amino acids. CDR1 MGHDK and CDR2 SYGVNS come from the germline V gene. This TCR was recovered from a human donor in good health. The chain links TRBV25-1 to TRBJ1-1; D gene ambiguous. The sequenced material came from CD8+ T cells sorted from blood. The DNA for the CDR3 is TGTGCCAGCAGTGGCCGATCCCTAGGGGAAGCTTTCTTT. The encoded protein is CASSGRSLGEAFF.